This is a list of T cell receptor beta chains from one sample in a study of T cell responses to AZD1222 COVID-19 vaccine. Sequencing used immunoSEQ multiplex PCR; TCRdb keeps in-frame clones, though not all of them. The top ten hold about 1.6% of the sample, which has around 79,000 clones, around 90% seen once. The sequencing used peripheral blood, collected on day 0 of AZD1222 vaccination. The receptors come from an adult in good health. Each CDR3 is given with its conserved first and last residue. A D gene is named only where the DNA matches it firmly. Clone size is shown for a subset of rows, as once, few, many or a class of expanded clone.

size,D,V,J,CDR3,DNA
NA,NA,TRBV4-1,TRBJ2-1,CASSQELAVDEQFF,TGCGCCAGCAGCCAAGAATTAGCTGTAGATGAGCAGTTCTTC
NA,TRBD2,TRBV23-1,TRBJ2-3,CASSQPGLAGTDTQYF,TGCGCCAGCAGTCAACCGGGACTAGCGGGTACAGATACGCAGTATTTT
NA,TRBD1,TRBV5-6,TRBJ2-7,CASSLAGTAYEQYF,TGTGCCAGCAGCTTGGCCGGGACAGCCTACGAGCAGTACTTC
NA,NA,TRBV5-6,TRBJ2-7,CASSLVISYEQYF,TGTGCCAGCAGCTTGGTTATCTCCTACGAGCAGTACTTC
NA,NA,TRBV10-3,TRBJ1-1,CAISSMNTEAFF,TGTGCCATCAGCAGTATGAACACTGAAGCTTTCTTT
NA,NA,TRBV18,TRBJ1-1,CASSPQEGGANTEAFF,TGTGCCAGCTCCCCTCAGGAGGGGGGGGCGAACACTGAAGCTTTCTTT
NA,NA,TRBV2,TRBJ2-2,CASSSGQNTGELFF,TGTGCCAGCAGTTCGGGACAGAACACCGGGGAGCTGTTTTTT
NA,NA,TRBV29-1,TRBJ1-4,CSVPPATARDEKLFF,TGCAGCGTTCCCCCAGCGACGGCTAGGGATGAAAAACTGTTTTTT
NA,NA,TRBV18,TRBJ2-7,CASSTGLGYEQYF,TGTGCCAGCTCAACCGGTCTTGGGTACGAGCAGTACTTC
NA,TRBD2,TRBV5-1,TRBJ2-3,CASSITSANGGTQYF,TGCGCCAGCAGCATAACTAGCGCCAACGGGGGTACGCAGTATTTT
NA,NA,TRBV10-1,TRBJ1-1,CASSELVSTEAFF,TGCGCCAGCAGTGAGTTAGTGAGCACTGAAGCTTTCTTT
few,TRBD1,TRBV3-1/TRBV3-2,TRBJ1-1,CASSRDRFEAFF,TGTGCCAGCAGCCGGGACAGATTTGAAGCTTTCTTT
NA,TRBD2,TRBV19,TRBJ2-3,CASSRTSGRIDTQYF,TGTGCCAGTAGTCGAACTAGCGGGAGAATAGATACGCAGTATTTT
NA,NA,TRBV19,TRBJ1-2,CASSIVPGRRIYGYTF,TGTGCCAGTAGTATCGTCCCGGGACGTAGGATCTATGGCTACACCTTC
NA,TRBD1,TRBV9,TRBJ1-6,CASSSRQGVNSPLHF,TGTGCCAGCAGCTCCCGACAGGGGGTGAATTCACCCCTCCACTTT
NA,TRBD1,TRBV9,TRBJ1-3,CASSVGQGSGNTIYF,TGTGCCAGCAGCGTGGGACAGGGGTCTGGAAACACCATATATTTT
NA,TRBD1,TRBV7-8,TRBJ2-2,CASSFTGGTTGELFF,TGTGCCAGCAGCTTCACAGGGGGAACCACCGGGGAGCTGTTTTTT
NA,NA,TRBV7-3,TRBJ2-1,CASSLASIPGNEQFF,TGTGCCAGCAGCTTAGCTAGCATTCCGGGGAATGAGCAGTTCTTC
few,TRBD1,TRBV25-1,TRBJ1-2,CASTNAGGSRYTF,TGTGCCAGCACCAACGCAGGGGGGAGTCGCTACACCTTC
NA,NA,TRBV30,TRBJ2-7,CAWSVDNYEQYF,TGTGCCTGGAGTGTGGACAACTACGAGCAGTACTTC
NA,TRBD2,TRBV7-2,TRBJ2-3,CASSRGLAGGLDTQYF,TGTGCCAGCAGCCGGGGACTAGCGGGAGGGTTAGATACGCAGTATTTT
NA,NA,TRBV28,TRBJ2-3,CASSLGGPSTDTQYF,TGTGCCAGCAGTCTAGGGGGTCCCAGCACAGATACGCAGTATTTT
NA,NA,TRBV19,TRBJ1-2,CASAPQGYYGYTF,TGTGCCAGCGCCCCACAGGGATACTATGGCTACACCTTC
NA,NA,TRBV10-3,TRBJ2-7,CAISDWQRYYEQYF,TGTGCCATCAGTGATTGGCAGCGCTACTACGAGCAGTACTTC
NA,TRBD1,TRBV2,TRBJ2-2,CASSELGQMNTGELFF,TGTGCCAGCAGTGAATTGGGACAGATGAACACCGGGGAGCTGTTTTTT
NA,NA,TRBV2,TRBJ2-4,CASTAGGPRGNIQYF,TGTGCCAGCACCGCAGGGGGGCCGAGGGGAAACATTCAGTACTTC
NA,NA,TRBV18,TRBJ1-1,CASSPSGMNTEAFF,TGTGCCAGCTCACCTTCGGGTATGAACACTGAAGCTTTCTTT
NA,NA,TRBV7-2,TRBJ2-5,CASSLVGAQETQYF,TGTGCCAGCAGCTTAGTTGGCGCCCAAGAGACCCAGTACTTC
NA,TRBD2,TRBV2,TRBJ2-1,CASSQQREGQGEQFF,TGTGCCAGCAGTCAACAGCGGGAGGGCCAAGGAGAGCAGTTCTTC
NA,TRBD2,TRBV7-8,TRBJ2-1,CASSPRSRTSGNEQFF,TGTGCCAGCAGCCCGAGATCCCGGACTAGCGGTAATGAGCAGTTCTTC
few,TRBD1,TRBV11-2,TRBJ1-2,CASSSTGGDRYTF,TGTGCCAGCAGCTCCACAGGGGGGGATCGCTACACCTTC
NA,NA,TRBV3-1/TRBV3-2,TRBJ1-1,CASSQDLRTEAFF,TGTGCCAGCAGCCAAGATCTTCGGACTGAAGCTTTCTTT
NA,NA,TRBV7-2,TRBJ1-1,CASSLDTGRSEAFF,TGTGCCAGCAGCTTAGATACAGGGCGGAGTGAAGCTTTCTTT
NA,TRBD2,TRBV4-2,TRBJ2-3,CASSQVREGRPDTQYF,TGTGCCAGCAGCCAGGTTCGGGAGGGCCGCCCAGATACGCAGTATTTT
NA,NA,TRBV11-2,TRBJ1-2,CASSLLGQNYGYTF,TGTGCCAGCAGCTTATTAGGTCAGAACTATGGCTACACCTTC
NA,NA,TRBV7-3,TRBJ2-5,CASSPRGVAETQYF,TGTGCCAGCAGCCCGAGGGGAGTAGCTGAGACCCAGTACTTC
NA,TRBD2,TRBV30,TRBJ2-7,CAWSRGTSAMEQYF,TGTGCCTGGAGTCGGGGGACTAGCGCCATGGAGCAGTACTTC
NA,NA,TRBV7-9,TRBJ1-1,CASSDGQSRAFF,TGTGCCAGCAGCGACGGACAGTCGAGAGCTTTCTTT
NA,TRBD2,TRBV5-4,TRBJ2-5,CASSRGGLSGNWGETQYF,TGTGCCAGCAGCAGGGGGGGGCTTAGCGGGAATTGGGGAGAGACCCAGTACTTC
NA,NA,TRBV9,TRBJ1-1,CASSVGGSGNTEAFF,TGTGCCAGCAGCGTAGGGGGCTCAGGAAACACTGAAGCTTTCTTT
NA,NA,TRBV18,TRBJ1-5,CASSNRDGNQPQHF,TGTGCCAGCTCAAACAGGGATGGCAATCAGCCCCAGCATTTT
once,TRBD1,TRBV19,TRBJ1-5,CASKLQGDNQPQHF,TGTGCCAGTAAGCTACAGGGGGACAATCAGCCCCAGCATTTT
NA,NA,TRBV7-9,TRBJ2-7,CASSYAGSYEQYF,TGTGCCAGCAGCTACGCGGGGAGCTACGAGCAGTACTTC
NA,NA,TRBV6-5,TRBJ1-1,CASSTPGHQNTEAFF,TGTGCCAGCAGTACACCGGGACACCAGAACACTGAAGCTTTCTTT
NA,NA,TRBV5-4,TRBJ1-1,CASSLMGGSLLGAFF,TGTGCCAGCAGCTTGATGGGTGGGAGTCTGTTGGGGGCTTTCTTT
NA,NA,TRBV19,TRBJ1-5,CASSRASPNQPQHF,TGTGCCAGTAGTAGGGCATCCCCCAACCAGCCCCAGCATTTT
NA,NA,TRBV7-8,TRBJ2-7,CASSLAEVDYEQYF,TGTGCCAGCAGCTTAGCAGAAGTGGACTACGAGCAGTACTTC
NA,NA,TRBV6-5,TRBJ1-2,CASGIRATNYGYTF,TGTGCCAGCGGCATAAGGGCTACTAACTATGGCTACACCTTC